Below, 32 T cell receptor beta chains from the same sample are listed, as sequenced in a study of cytomegalovirus exposure and HLA in healthy donors. The method was immunoSEQ multiplex PCR; TCRdb's version includes in-frame clones alone and lacks a portion of them. The sample has about 150,000 clones; around 88% are singletons. Sequencing input: PBMCs. The receptor set was obtained from a man between 18 and 29 years old in good health and CMV-seropositive.

The chain is built from TRBV11-2 and TRBJ1-2; D is uncertain. V lost 6 bases, J lost 0 bases, and 14 bases lay in between. Looked up from germline, CDR1 is SGHAT and CDR2 is FQNNGV. The CDR3 length is 15 residues. The CDR3 protein is CASRLKHGANYGYTF. In nucleotides, the CDR3 is TGTGCCAGCAGGCTTAAGCACGGTGCTAACTATGGCTACACCTTC.

The rearrangement joins TRBV7-3 to TRBJ2-6; D is undetermined. The CDR3 consists of 14 residues. The germline V gene encodes CDR1 SGHTA and CDR2 FQGTGA. Deletions cut 4 bases from V and 0 bases from J, with 4 bases between. CDR3 nucleotide sequence: TGTGCCAGCAGCTCCCACTCTGGGGCCAACGTCCTGACTTTC. It encodes CASSSHSGANVLTF.

The chain uses TRBV12-5 and TRBJ2-7, with 11 positions matching TRBD2. Germline V gene sequence: CDR1 LGHNT, CDR2 FRNRAP. This CDR3 is built from 20 residues. V lost 0 bases to trimming and J lost 4 bases; unmatched junction nucleotides: 17. The CDR3 loop reads CASGLVLGSGSSGRRYEQYF. DNA for the CDR3: TGTGCTAGTGGTTTGGTACTCGGTTCGGGGTCTAGCGGGAGGAGGTACGAGCAGTACTTC.

The chain joins TRBV11-1 to TRBJ1-2; D is perhaps TRBD1 (5 bases). The CDR3 is made up of 16 amino acids. V lost 1 base, J lost 2 bases, and 14 bases lay in between. Germline CDR1 reads SGHAT; CDR2 reads FQDESV (reference sequence). DNA of the CDR3: TGTGCCAGCAGCTTAGAAGGGGCTGCTACCAACTATGGCTACACCTTC. Translation gives CASSLEGAATNYGYTF.

The gene calls are TRBV7-2 and TRBJ2-2; 11 positions match TRBD2. CDR3 length: 17 amino acids. Germline V CDR1 and CDR2: SGHTA, FQGNSA. Trimming at V came to 4 bases and at J to 8 bases, leaving 12 bases not matched to a gene. CDR3 DNA sequence: TGTGCCAGCAGCTCGGGACTAGCGGAGGGACCCCAGGGGGAGCTGTTTTTT. Translated: CASSSGLAEGPQGELFF. Variable domain in full (rest from reference TRBV7-2 and TRBJ2-2): GAGVSQSPSNKVTEKGKDVELRCDPISGHTALYWYRQSLGQGLEFLIYFQGNSAPDKSGLPSDRFSAERTGGSVSTLTIQRTQQEDSAVYLCASSSGLAEGPQGELFFGEGSRLTVL.

CDR3 sequence: CASSFPTTTSTDTQYF. DNA of the CDR3: TGCGCCAGCAGCTTTCCGACTACCACTAGCACAGATACGCAGTATTTT. The rearrangement uses TRBV5-1 and TRBJ2-3, with a tentative D call TRBD2 (5 bases). Trimming took off 2 bases at V and 0 bases at J, with 13 bases between the two ends. The CDR3 has 16 amino acids. Germline values: CDR1 SGHRS, CDR2 YFSETQ.

The V and J genes are TRBV11-2 and TRBJ2-7; the D gene is possibly TRBD1 (6 bases). The CDR3 is 13 amino acids. Germline CDR1 SGHAT, CDR2 FQNNGV. V lost 5 bases, J lost 6 bases, and 14 bases lay in between. The CDR3 region is CASSERQALEQYF. Here the CDR3 DNA reads TGTGCCAGCAGCGAAAGACAGGCGCTCGAGCAGTACTTC.

This clone was observed once. The chain uses TRBV27 and TRBJ2-7, with TRBD2 as a possible D gene (6 bases). Germline-derived CDR1 and CDR2 are MNHEY and SMNVEV (reference sequence). Trimming pared 1 base from V and 0 bases from J, leaving 13 bases between. This CDR3 has 16 residues. CDR3 amino acids: CASSLWGGILSYEQYF. In DNA, the CDR3 is TGTGCCAGCAGTTTATGGGGCGGGATACTCTCCTACGAGCAGTACTTC.

The V gene is TRBV5-1, the J gene TRBJ2-1; 14 bases fit TRBD2. The V segment lost 6 bases and the J segment 8 bases; nucleotides outside the gene matches: 7. Germline CDR1 reads SGHRS; CDR2 reads YFSETQ. There are 15 residues in the CDR3. The CDR3 sequence: CASNQTSGGEYEQFF. In DNA, the CDR3 is TGCGCCAGCAACCAGACTAGCGGGGGGGAATATGAGCAGTTCTTC. Using reference TRBV5-1 and TRBJ2-1 for the parts outside the CDR3, the full variable domain is KAGVTQTPRYLIKTRGQQVTLSCSPISGHRSVSWYQQTPGQGLQFLFEYFSETQRNKGNFPGRFSGRQFSNSRSEMNVSTLELGDSALYLCASNQTSGGEYEQFFGPGTRLTVL.

The chain has TRBV7-8 and TRBJ2-1; 12 positions match TRBD2. Germline V gives CDR1 SGHVS, CDR2 FQNEAQ. V gave up 5 bases and J gave up 10 bases; unmatched junction bases: 9. This CDR3 has 15 residues. DNA of the CDR3: TGTGCCAGCAGCCCACGACTAGCGGGAGAAGGAGAGCAGTTCTTC. Its translation is CASSPRLAGEGEQFF.

The chain uses TRBV6-5 and TRBJ2-1; the D gene is possibly TRBD1 (6 bases). V shed 2 bases and J shed 5 bases, with 13 bases lying between them. Germline lookup yields CDR1 MNHEY and CDR2 SVGAGI. The CDR3 is 15 residues long. The CDR3 reads CASSYDRSPNNEQFF. CDR3 in DNA: TGTGCCAGCAGTTACGACAGGAGTCCGAACAATGAGCAGTTCTTC.

The CDR3 loop is CASSGGTGDNYGYTF. CDR3 DNA: TGTGCCAGCAGCGGGGGGACAGGGGATAACTATGGCTACACCTTC. The chain joins TRBV9 to TRBJ1-2; 10 bases agree with TRBD1. V gave up 3 bases and J gave up 1 base; unmatched junction bases: 3. CDR3 length: 15 residues. Per the germline V gene, CDR1 is SGDLS and CDR2 is YYNGEE. Drawing the rest from reference TRBV9 and TRBJ1-2, the complete variable domain is DSGVTQTPKHLITATGQRVTLRCSPRSGDLSVYWYQQSLDQGLQFLIQYYNGEERAKGNILERFSAQQFPDLHSELNLSSLELGDSALYFCASSGGTGDNYGYTFGSGTRLTVV.

The chain couples TRBV6-1 to TRBJ1-1, with D maybe TRBD1 (6 bases). The V end lost 0 bases, the J end lost 1 base, and 6 bases lay between the germline ends. This CDR3 is 14 amino acids long. The germline gives CDR1 MNHNS, CDR2 SASEGT. This CDR3 is CASSEAGGNTEAFF. DNA of the CDR3: TGTGCCAGCAGTGAAGCAGGGGGGAACACTGAAGCTTTCTTT.

Only one count was recorded for this clone. V usage is TRBV5-6 and J usage is TRBJ2-5, with D perhaps TRBD1 (5 bases). This CDR3 is built from 15 residues. The V end lost 0 bases, the J end lost 3 bases, and 12 bases lay between the germline ends. Germline-derived CDR1 and CDR2 are SGHDT and YYEEEE. The CDR3, as DNA: TGTGCCAGCAGCTTGGGGCTCGACAGTAAAGAGACCCAGTACTTC. Protein: CASSLGLDSKETQYF.

This chain uses TRBV5-1 with TRBJ1-1, with a weak D call TRBD1 (6 bases). V lost 4 bases and J 1 base, leaving 17 bases between the germline ends. Germline V gene lookup returns CDR1 SGHRS and CDR2 YFSETQ. This CDR3 has 16 amino acids. This chain's CDR3 is CASSPRDTRSNTEAFF. The CDR3 region has the DNA TGCGCCAGCAGCCCCCGGGACACCCGTTCGAACACTGAAGCTTTCTTT.

This chain joins TRBV5-1 and TRBJ1-1; 8 positions match TRBD1. Germline V gene lookup returns CDR1 SGHRS and CDR2 YFSETQ. The CDR3 covers 15 residues. J gave up 2 bases and V 0 bases, and 3 bases lay outside the gene matches. This CDR3 reads CASSLEQGGNTEAFF. For the CDR3, the DNA is TGCGCCAGCAGCTTGGAACAGGGGGGCAACACTGAAGCTTTCTTT.

This chain connects TRBV5-4 to TRBJ2-7; TRBD2 matches 7 bases. V gave up 5 bases and J gave up 3 bases; unmatched junction bases: 8. CDR1 and CDR2 (germline): SGHNT, YYREEE (reference sequence). The CDR3 runs to 14 residues. The CDR3 loop is CASSEAGPFYEQYF. CDR3 sequence (DNA): TGTGCCAGCAGTGAAGCGGGGCCCTTCTACGAGCAGTACTTC.

This clone was recorded at least ten times. V usage is TRBV28 and J usage is TRBJ2-7, with TRBD1 as a possible D gene (5 bases). This CDR3 region has 14 residues. Looked up from germline, CDR1 is MDHEN and CDR2 is SYDVKM. Trimming pared 5 bases from V and 2 bases from J, leaving 13 bases between. The CDR3 here is CASSPSDNPYEQYF. CDR3 coding DNA: TGTGCCAGCAGTCCCTCGGACAATCCCTACGAGCAGTACTTC.

This chain connects TRBV5-4 to TRBJ2-1; 8 bases match TRBD2. Germline V lookup: CDR1 SGHNT, CDR2 YYREEE (reference sequence). The CDR3 runs to 15 residues. Germline trimming cut 6 bases from V and 0 bases from J; bases unmatched to any gene: 5. The CDR3 sequence is CASNRAGASYNEQFF. The CDR3 DNA is TGTGCCAGCAACAGAGCGGGGGCCTCCTACAATGAGCAGTTCTTC.

The gene calls are TRBV11-2 and TRBJ1-1; D is unclear. The CDR3 loop spans 15 amino acids. The germline CDR1 and CDR2 sequences are SGHAT and FQNNGV. The V and J ends lost 5 bases and 4 bases respectively, with 17 bases between them. The CDR3 DNA follows: TGTGCCAGCAGCCGCCGGGAGAGTCTGGGCACTGAAGCTTTCTTT. It is translated as CASSRRESLGTEAFF.

The chain is built from TRBV19 and TRBJ2-6; 9 bases match TRBD1. V trimming: 3 bases; J trimming: 0 bases; junction bases outside the gene matches: 9. The CDR3 is made up of 19 amino acids. Germline V CDR1 and CDR2: LNHDA, SQIVND (reference sequence). CDR3 sequence reads: CASSIQPGQGNSGANVLTF. The CDR3 nucleotides are TGTGCCAGTAGTATCCAACCGGGACAGGGAAACTCTGGGGCCAACGTCCTGACTTTC.

CDR3 in amino acids: CASSLDWGASGSHEQYF. CDR3 bases: TGTGCCAGCAGCTTAGATTGGGGGGCTAGCGGGAGCCACGAGCAGTACTTC. The chain carries TRBV11-2 and TRBJ2-7; 10 bases are a match to TRBD2. Germline trimming cut 0 bases from V and 5 bases from J; bases unmatched to any gene: 10. CDR3 length: 17 amino acids. Germline CDR1 SGHAT, CDR2 FQNNGV.

The rearrangement joins TRBV19 to TRBJ2-1, with 9 bases matching TRBD2. The germline V gene has CDR1 LNHDA and CDR2 SQIVND (reference sequence). J lost 3 bases, V lost 2 bases, and 5 bases had no gene match. This CDR3 contains 16 residues. The CDR3 region is CASSIRRTSDYNEQFF. Here the CDR3 DNA reads TGTGCCAGTAGTATAAGGCGGACTAGCGACTACAATGAGCAGTTCTTC. Using reference TRBV19 and TRBJ2-1 for the parts outside the CDR3, the full variable domain is DGGITQSPKYLFRKEGQNVTLSCEQNLNHDAMYWYRQDPGQGLRLIYYSQIVNDFQKGDIAEGYSVSREKKESFPLTVTSAQKNPTAFYLCASSIRRTSDYNEQFFGPGTRLTVL.

The V and J genes are TRBV9 and TRBJ1-1; D uncertain. V was trimmed by 0 bases and J by 2 bases, leaving 5 bases between them. CDR1 is SGDLS and CDR2 is YYNGEE in the germline V gene. This CDR3 has 13 amino acids. The CDR3 here is CASSVDGNTEAFF. The DNA of the CDR3 is TGTGCCAGCAGCGTAGACGGTAACACTGAAGCTTTCTTT.

This chain links TRBV27 with TRBJ2-1; D may be TRBD1 (8 bases). The V gene's germline CDR1 is MNHEY and CDR2 SMNVEV (reference sequence). There are 15 residues in the CDR3. Trimming took 5 bases from V and 6 from J, leaving 17 bases between them. The CDR3 spells CASSPQDREGNEQFF. CDR3 bases: TGTGCCAGCAGTCCGCAGGACAGGGAGGGCAATGAGCAGTTCTTC.

J is TRBJ1-4 and V is TRBV6-5; 9 positions agree with TRBD1. This CDR3 has 15 amino acids. The germline gives CDR1 MNHEY, CDR2 SVGAGI. Trimming cost V 6 bases and J 7 bases; bases outside gene matches: 9. The CDR3 region has the DNA TGTGCCAGCAGCGAGTCGGGACAGGGCGGTGAAAAACTGTTTTTT. Translated: CASSESGQGGEKLFF.

This sequence joins TRBV6-6 and TRBJ1-1; tentatively, D is TRBD1 (6 bases). Trimming cost V 5 bases and J 11 bases, with 18 bases left between them. CDR3 length: 13 residues. CDR1 is MNHNY and CDR2 is SVGAGI in the germline V gene (reference sequence). The CDR3 loop is CASSPPPGTLAFF. CDR3 sequence (DNA): TGTGCCAGCAGTCCACCACCCGGGACATTGGCTTTCTTT.

The chain uses TRBV13 and TRBJ2-2, with TRBD1 identical over 8 bases. V shed 2 bases, J shed 1 base, and the junction held 6 bases outside the gene matches. CDR3 length: 17 residues. Germline V CDR1 and CDR2: PRHDT, FYEKMQ (reference sequence). The CDR3 region is CASSLNRQGWNTGELFF. The CDR3 DNA reads TGTGCCAGCAGCTTAAATAGACAGGGGTGGAACACCGGGGAGCTGTTTTTT.

The chain employs TRBV4-3 and TRBJ1-3; tentatively, D is TRBD1 (5 bases). V gave up 1 base and J gave up 4 bases, with 11 bases separating them. Germline assignment: CDR1 LGHNA and CDR2 YSLEER. There are 15 residues in the CDR3. This CDR3 reads CASSQGGGTGNTIYF. The CDR3 nucleotides read TGCGCCAGCAGCCAAGGGGGGGGAACCGGAAACACCATATATTTT.

This chain connects TRBV6-1 to TRBJ2-7; 7 bases line up with TRBD2. The CDR3 runs 14 residues. The germline CDR1 and CDR2 sequences are MNHNS and SASEGT. Trimming cost V 6 bases and J 2 bases; bases outside gene matches: 7. Here the CDR3 DNA reads TGTGCCAGCAGAGAGCGGGGTGGACCCTACGAGCAGTACTTC. This codes for CASRERGGPYEQYF.

The chain links TRBV6-6 to TRBJ2-5; TRBD1 matches at 8 bases. The CDR3 is 15 amino acids. Germline assignment: CDR1 MNHNY and CDR2 SVGAGI (reference sequence). With V trimmed by 6 bases and J by 4 bases, 10 bases remained unmatched. For the CDR3, the DNA is TGTGCCAGCAGCCGGCCCTCAGGGGGCGTAGAGACCCAGTACTTC. Translation gives CASSRPSGGVETQYF.

Regarding this clone: Other DNA sequences in this sample translate to the same CDR3. The chain employs TRBV6-5 and TRBJ1-3; D is perhaps TRBD1 (6 bases). V gave up 6 bases and J gave up 0 bases, with 12 bases separating them. From germline, CDR1 is MNHEY and CDR2 SVGAGI. The CDR3 spans 15 residues. This chain's CDR3 is CASSLQGSSGNTIYF. The CDR3 DNA is TGTGCCAGCAGCCTACAGGGCTCCTCTGGAAACACCATATATTTT.